One sample yielded the 18 T cell receptor beta chains listed below, sequenced in a study of response to subunit inactivated influenza vaccine. MiXCR, run by TCRdb on the RT-PCR reads, gives a single entry per CDR3 protein. The sample lists hundreds of thousands of distinct CDR3 sequences; 14% were seen once. The sample in question was PBMCs from blood, obtained around 14 days before vaccination. The receptor source for this set is a man aged 50 to 60 who received an inactivated influenza vaccine.

CDR3 nucleotides: TGCGCCAGCGCAGGGATGGGACAACGTTACTCTGGGGCCAACGTCCTGACTTTC. Its translation is CASAGMGQRYSGANVLTF. The rearrangement links TRBV5-1 to TRBJ2-6, with D possibly being TRBD1 (6 bases). CDR1 and CDR2 from the germline V gene are SGHRS and YFSETQ. The CDR3 is 18 amino acids. Trimming stripped 7 bases from V and 0 bases from J, with 20 bases between. The whole variable domain, remainder taken from reference TRBV5-1 and TRBJ2-6, is KAGVTQTPRYLIKTRGQQVTLSCSPISGHRSVSWYQQTPGQGLQFLFEYFSETQRNKGNFPGRFSGRQFSNSRSEMNVSTLELGDSALYLCASAGMGQRYSGANVLTFGAGSRLTVL.

There are a few counts of this clonotype. This chain connects TRBV6-2 or TRBV6-3 to TRBJ2-1, with 11 bases that match TRBD2. Germline lookup yields CDR1 MNHEY and CDR2 SVGEGT. The CDR3 sequence is 15 residues long. With 5 bases clipped from V and 9 bases from J, the junction kept 9 bases outside the gene matches. The DNA of the CDR3 is TGTGCCAGCAGTATTAGCGGGAGGGCCGGCCCTGAGCAGTTCTTC. Translating it yields CASSISGRAGPEQFF.

J is TRBJ1-1 and V is TRBV6-5; tentative D call: TRBD1 (5 bases). CDR1 MNHEY and CDR2 SVGAGI come from the germline V gene. Trimming pared 0 bases from V and 0 bases from J, leaving 11 bases between. This CDR3 has 16 residues. CDR3 residues: CASSYSRGTLNTEAFF. CDR3 in DNA: TGTGCCAGCAGTTACTCCCGAGGGACTTTGAACACTGAAGCTTTCTTT.

This clonotype was seen a few times. This chain links TRBV5-1 with TRBJ2-5; D is unresolved. The V gene's germline CDR1 is SGHRS and CDR2 YFSETQ. The CDR3 consists of 16 residues. Trimming took off 3 bases at V and 4 bases at J, with 19 bases between the two ends. The CDR3 protein is CASSSAPQGHRETQYF. DNA of the CDR3: TGCGCCAGCAGCTCGGCCCCCCAAGGTCATCGAGAGACCCAGTACTTC. Combining the CDR3 with reference TRBV5-1 and TRBJ2-5 gives the whole variable domain KAGVTQTPRYLIKTRGQQVTLSCSPISGHRSVSWYQQTPGQGLQFLFEYFSETQRNKGNFPGRFSGRQFSNSRSEMNVSTLELGDSALYLCASSSAPQGHRETQYFGPGTRLLVL.

The rearrangement uses TRBV20-1 and TRBJ1-6, with D possibly matching TRBD1 (5 bases). Trimming took 6 bases from V and 2 from J, leaving 11 bases between them. This CDR3 comprises 14 residues. CDR1 DFQATT and CDR2 SNEGSKA come from the germline V gene (reference sequence). In DNA form, the CDR3 reads TGCAGTGCCGACCGGGGGGCCTATAATTCACCCCTCCACTTT. It translates to CSADRGAYNSPLHF.

This clonotype has more than one count but fewer than ten. This chain's CDR3 is CATSRQGRYEQYF. CDR3 coding DNA: TGTGCCACCAGCAGACAGGGGAGATACGAGCAGTACTTC. The rearrangement links TRBV15 to TRBJ2-7; D may be TRBD1 (6 bases). Per germline, CDR1 LNHNV and CDR2 YYDKDF (reference sequence). This CDR3 has 13 residues. Trimming removed 2 bases from V and 4 bases from J, with 9 bases in between.

Comment on this clonotype: It is unclear where the CDR3 begins or ends on the DNA, so no DNA is shown, and the CDR3 is as TCRdb lists it. V usage is TRBV6-4 and J usage is TRBJ2-3. Termini included, the CDR3 measures 20 amino acids. Germline loops: CDR1 MRHNA, CDR2 SNTAGT. Here the CDR3 reads CCCSARVGGLASTSTDTQYF.

This clonotype was counted a few times. The rearrangement uses TRBV7-2 and TRBJ1-2, with a weak D call TRBD1 (6 bases). Germline CDR1 reads SGHTA; CDR2 reads FQGNSA. Trimming shortened V by 6 bases and J by 8 bases, and 13 bases separated the two germline ends. The CDR3 consists of 12 residues. CDR3 nucleotide sequence: TGTGCCAGCAGAGCAGGGGTGGGGGGCTACACCTTC. Protein: CASRAGVGGYTF.

In its sample, this clonotype was seen a few times. CDR3 in amino acids: CASSRIRRGVWDSYNSPLHF. Here the CDR3 DNA reads TGCGCCAGCAGCCGGATCCGGAGGGGGGTTTGGGACTCCTATAATTCACCCCTCCACTTT. The V and J genes are TRBV4-3 and TRBJ1-6, with D perhaps TRBD1 (6 bases). This CDR3 has 20 residues. In germline, CDR1 is LGHNA, CDR2 YSLEER. Trimming pared 4 bases from V and 0 bases from J, leaving 22 bases between.

This chain links TRBV6-2 or TRBV6-3 with TRBJ2-1, with 10 bases aligning to TRBD2. CDR3 length: 16 amino acids. With 6 bases clipped from V and 1 base from J, the junction kept 6 bases outside the gene matches. CDR1 MNHEY and CDR2 SVGEGT come from the germline V gene. CDR3 sequence reads: CASRHGLAVSYNEQFF. CDR3 nucleotides: TGTGCCAGCAGACACGGACTAGCGGTGTCCTACAATGAGCAGTTCTTC.

V usage is TRBV3-1 and J usage is TRBJ2-1; 9 bases align to TRBD2. Trimming took 6 bases from V and 7 from J; bases not matched to a gene: 7. CDR3 length: 14 amino acids. Per germline, CDR1 LGHDT and CDR2 YNNKEL (reference sequence). CDR3 in DNA: TGTGCCAGCAGTCAGCGGGGGGCCGTGAATGAGCAGTTCTTC. Amino acid sequence: CASSQRGAVNEQFF.

There are a few counts of this clonotype. The V call is TRBV9, the J call TRBJ2-7; D possibly uses TRBD1 or TRBD2 (5 bases each). This CDR3 spans 16 amino acids. The V end was cut by 0 bases, the J end by 2 bases, with 15 bases between. The germline CDR1 and CDR2 sequences are SGDLS and YYNGEE. The CDR3 sequence is CASSVGPGDPTYEQYF. The CDR3 DNA reads as TGTGCCAGCAGCGTAGGCCCTGGGGACCCCACCTACGAGCAGTACTTC.

This clonotype was detected only a few times. The chain employs TRBV14 and TRBJ2-1; TRBD2 aligns across 10 bases. The CDR3 has 18 amino acids. Germline-derived CDR1 and CDR2 are SGHDN and FVKESK. With 4 bases clipped from V and 2 bases from J, the junction kept 11 bases outside the gene matches. CDR3 in DNA: TGTGCCAGCAGCCCAAGGGGGCTAGCGGGGGATCCCTACAATGAGCAGTTCTTC. Translation: CASSPRGLAGDPYNEQFF.

The V and J genes are TRBV20-1 and TRBJ1-5; 7 bases are a match to TRBD1. The CDR3 runs to 15 residues. V dropped 3 bases and J dropped 1; count of bases not matched to a gene: 6. Germline CDR1 DFQATT, CDR2 SNEGSKA (reference sequence). The CDR3 DNA is TGCAGTGCTAGTAAAGGGGGCGCGAGCAATCAGCCCCAGCATTTT. It yields the protein CSASKGGASNQPQHF.

The V and J genes are TRBV5-1 and TRBJ2-5; no clear D gene. V was trimmed by 0 bases and J by 0 bases, leaving 12 bases between them. The CDR3 has 16 amino acids. From germline, CDR1 is SGHRS and CDR2 YFSETQ. The CDR3 spells CASSLDVRSYQETQYF. In nucleotides, the CDR3 is TGCGCCAGCAGCTTGGACGTCAGGTCGTACCAAGAGACCCAGTACTTC.

This clonotype was observed at least ten times. CDR3 DNA: TGCGCCAGCAGGATGGGAGGGAACCAAGAGACCCAGTACTTC. Protein: CASRMGGNQETQYF. This rearrangement joins TRBV5-1 to TRBJ2-5, with TRBD2 matching 7 bases. The germline V gene has CDR1 SGHRS and CDR2 YFSETQ. V dropped 5 bases and J dropped 0; count of bases not matched to a gene: 4. The CDR3 totals 14 residues.

This rearrangement joins TRBV27 to TRBJ2-7; D may correspond to TRBD1 or TRBD2 (5 bases each). With 5 bases removed from V and 2 bases from J, the gap between germline ends came to 13 bases. CDR1 is MNHEY and CDR2 is SMNVEV in the germline V gene (reference sequence). This CDR3 is built from 14 residues. CDR3 region: CASSGDVGAYEQYF. The CDR3 DNA follows: TGTGCCAGCAGTGGGGACGTAGGGGCCTACGAGCAGTACTTC.

This clonotype was picked up many times. This sequence joins TRBV6-2 or TRBV6-3 and TRBJ2-7; D gene unclear. The CDR3 is made up of 15 amino acids. The germline gives CDR1 MNHEY, CDR2 SVGEGT. Trimming removed 6 bases from V and 1 base from J, with 16 bases in between. The CDR3: CASSILGGQSYEQYF. The CDR3 DNA reads as TGTGCCAGCAGCATACTGGGTGGCCAATCCTACGAGCAGTACTTC.